The T cell receptor (beta chain) described here comes from a study of blood T cell repertoires in COVID-19. Participants spanned ages about 18 to 89 years and resided in about two dozen US areas. Cohorts were determined from participant-reported clinical history. Original processing notes: Estimates of nucleated cell counts were drawn from the amplification of reference gene primers. Sequenced by immunoSEQ multiplex PCR; TCRdb stores in-frame clones only, minus some. Clonal size and the V and J genes are those of that table, whereas D and trimming came from the DNA. The table shows about 220,000 clones, with about 88% occurring only once. The CDR3 is 16 amino acids. Germline CDR1 is LGHNA and CDR2 is YSLEER. Deletions cut 0 bases from V and 2 bases from J, with 10 bases between.

The sample comprised PBMCs or T cells enriched from blood (not recorded which). The genes are TRBV4-3 and TRBJ2-2, with D perhaps matching TRBD1 (5 bases). The receptor's source is a woman in her 30s who had recovered from COVID-19. In DNA form, the CDR3 reads TGCGCCAGCAGCCAAGAAAAGGGGCCAAACACCGGGGAGCTGTTTTTT. Its translation: CASSQEKGPNTGELFF.